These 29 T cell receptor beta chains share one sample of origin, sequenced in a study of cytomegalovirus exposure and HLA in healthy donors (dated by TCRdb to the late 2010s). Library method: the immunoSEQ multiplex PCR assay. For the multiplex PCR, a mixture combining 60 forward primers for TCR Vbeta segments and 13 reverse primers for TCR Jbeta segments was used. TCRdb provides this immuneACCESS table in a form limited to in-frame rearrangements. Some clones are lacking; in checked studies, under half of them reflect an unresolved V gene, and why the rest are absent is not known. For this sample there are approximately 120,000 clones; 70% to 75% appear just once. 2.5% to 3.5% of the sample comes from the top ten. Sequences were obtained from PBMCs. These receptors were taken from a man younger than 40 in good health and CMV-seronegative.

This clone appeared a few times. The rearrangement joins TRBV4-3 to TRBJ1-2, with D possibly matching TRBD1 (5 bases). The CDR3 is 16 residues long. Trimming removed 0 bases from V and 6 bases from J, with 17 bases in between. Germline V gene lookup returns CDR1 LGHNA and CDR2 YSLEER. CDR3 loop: CASSQDLMRGGDGYTF. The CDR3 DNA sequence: TGCGCCAGCAGCCAAGATCTCATGAGGGGAGGAGATGGCTACACCTTC.

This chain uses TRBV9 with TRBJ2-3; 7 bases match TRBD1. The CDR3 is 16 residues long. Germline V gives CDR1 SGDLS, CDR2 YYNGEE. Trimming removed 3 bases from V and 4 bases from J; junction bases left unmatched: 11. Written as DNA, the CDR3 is TGTGCCAGCAGCGCACCCACAGGGGTGGGAGCAGATACGCAGTATTTT. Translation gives CASSAPTGVGADTQYF.

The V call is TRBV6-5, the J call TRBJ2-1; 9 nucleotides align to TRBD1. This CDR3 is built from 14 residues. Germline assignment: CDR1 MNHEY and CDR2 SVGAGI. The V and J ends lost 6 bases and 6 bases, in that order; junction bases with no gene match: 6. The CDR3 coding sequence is TGTGCCAGCAGCCGGGACAGGGCCTCCAATGAGCAGTTCTTC. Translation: CASSRDRASNEQFF.

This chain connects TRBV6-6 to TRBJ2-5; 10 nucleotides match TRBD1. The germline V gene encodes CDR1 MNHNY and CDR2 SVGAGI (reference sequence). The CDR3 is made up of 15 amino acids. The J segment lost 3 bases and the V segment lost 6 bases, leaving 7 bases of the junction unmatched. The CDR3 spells CASSRGTGEEETQYF. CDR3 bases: TGTGCCAGCAGCCGAGGGACAGGGGAGGAAGAGACCCAGTACTTC.

CDR3 sequence reads: CASSLVWSWARDNSPLHF. In DNA, the CDR3 is TGTGCCAGCAGCTTAGTATGGTCTTGGGCGAGGGATAATTCACCCCTCCACTTT. V is TRBV7-2 and J is TRBJ1-6, with unresolved D. V lost 1 base and J lost 5, with 18 bases in between. Per germline, CDR1 SGHTA and CDR2 FQGNSA. The CDR3 runs to 18 residues.

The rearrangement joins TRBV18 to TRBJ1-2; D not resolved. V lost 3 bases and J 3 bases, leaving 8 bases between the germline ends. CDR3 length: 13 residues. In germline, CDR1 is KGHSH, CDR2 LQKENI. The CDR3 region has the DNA TGTGCCAGCTCACCGGGTGGAGACTATGGCTACACCTTC. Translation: CASSPGGDYGYTF.

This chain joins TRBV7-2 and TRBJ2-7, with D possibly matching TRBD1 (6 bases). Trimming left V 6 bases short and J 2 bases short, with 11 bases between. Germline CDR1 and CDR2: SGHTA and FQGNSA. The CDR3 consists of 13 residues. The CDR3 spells CASSTDSPYEQYF. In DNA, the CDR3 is TGTGCCAGCAGTACGGACAGCCCCTACGAGCAGTACTTC.

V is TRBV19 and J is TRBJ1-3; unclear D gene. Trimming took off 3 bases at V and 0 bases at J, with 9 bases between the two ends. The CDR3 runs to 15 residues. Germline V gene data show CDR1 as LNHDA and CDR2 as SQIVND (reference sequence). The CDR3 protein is CASSIFASSGNTIYF. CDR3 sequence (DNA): TGTGCCAGTAGTATTTTCGCGAGCTCTGGAAACACCATATATTTT.

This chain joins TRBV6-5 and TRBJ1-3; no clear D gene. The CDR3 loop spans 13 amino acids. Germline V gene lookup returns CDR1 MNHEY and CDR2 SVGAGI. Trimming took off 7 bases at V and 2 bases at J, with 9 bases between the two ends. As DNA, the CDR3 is TGTGCCAGCATAGCAGAGACTGGAAACACCATATATTTT. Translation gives CASIAETGNTIYF.

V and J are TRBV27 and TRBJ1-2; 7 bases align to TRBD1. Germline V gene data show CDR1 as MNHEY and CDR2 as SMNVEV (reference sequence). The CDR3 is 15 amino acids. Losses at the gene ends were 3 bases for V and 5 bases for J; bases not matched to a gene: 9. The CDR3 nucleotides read TGTGCCAGCAGTTTTGGAGGGGGCGTCTTATATGGCTACACCTTC. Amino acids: CASSFGGGVLYGYTF.

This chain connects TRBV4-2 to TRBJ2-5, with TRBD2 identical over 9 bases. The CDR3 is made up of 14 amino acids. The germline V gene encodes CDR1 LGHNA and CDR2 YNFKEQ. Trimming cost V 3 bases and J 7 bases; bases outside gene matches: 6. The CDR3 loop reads CASSQREGLGTQYF. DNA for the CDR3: TGTGCCAGCAGCCAGCGGGAGGGGCTTGGGACCCAGTACTTC.

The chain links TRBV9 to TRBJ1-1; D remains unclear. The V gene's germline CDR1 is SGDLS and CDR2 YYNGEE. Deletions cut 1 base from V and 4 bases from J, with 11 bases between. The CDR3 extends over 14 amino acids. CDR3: CASSVPGNLTEAFF. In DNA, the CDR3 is TGTGCCAGCAGCGTACCGGGGAATCTCACTGAAGCTTTCTTT.

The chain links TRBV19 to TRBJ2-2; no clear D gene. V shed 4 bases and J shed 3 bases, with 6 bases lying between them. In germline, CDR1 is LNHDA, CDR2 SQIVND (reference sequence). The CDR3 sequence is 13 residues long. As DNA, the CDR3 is TGTGCCAGTAGTACCGCGTACACCGGGGAGCTGTTTTTT. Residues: CASSTAYTGELFF.

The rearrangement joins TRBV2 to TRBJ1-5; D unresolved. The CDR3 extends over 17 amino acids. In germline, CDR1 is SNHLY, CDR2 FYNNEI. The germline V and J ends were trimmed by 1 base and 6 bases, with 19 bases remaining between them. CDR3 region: CASSEDRGIPGGQPQHF. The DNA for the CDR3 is TGTGCCAGCAGTGAAGACCGGGGAATACCGGGTGGTCAGCCCCAGCATTTT.

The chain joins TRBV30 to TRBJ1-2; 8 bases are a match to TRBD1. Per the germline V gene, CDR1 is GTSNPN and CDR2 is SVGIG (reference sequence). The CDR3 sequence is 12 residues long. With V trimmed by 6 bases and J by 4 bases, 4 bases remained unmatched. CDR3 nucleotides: TGTGCCTGTGGGACAGGTCCCTATGGCTACACCTTC. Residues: CACGTGPYGYTF.

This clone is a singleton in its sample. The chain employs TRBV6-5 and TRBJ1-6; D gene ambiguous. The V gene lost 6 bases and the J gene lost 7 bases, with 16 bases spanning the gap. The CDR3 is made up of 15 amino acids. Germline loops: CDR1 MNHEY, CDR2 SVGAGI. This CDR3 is CASREGLRANSPLHF. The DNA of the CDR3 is TGTGCCAGCAGGGAGGGTCTTAGGGCCAATTCACCCCTCCACTTT.

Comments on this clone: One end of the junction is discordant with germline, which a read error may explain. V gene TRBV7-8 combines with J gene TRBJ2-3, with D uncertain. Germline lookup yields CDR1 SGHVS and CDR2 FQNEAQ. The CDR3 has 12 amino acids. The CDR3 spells CASSLGIDTQYF. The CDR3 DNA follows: TGTGCCAGCAGTTTAGGTATAGATACGCAGTATTTT. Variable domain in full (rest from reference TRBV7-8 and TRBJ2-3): GAGVSQSPRYKVAKRGQDVALRCDPISGHVSLFWYQQALGQGPEFLTYFQNEAQLDKSGLPSDRFFAERPEGSVSTLKIQRTQQEDSAVYLCASSLGIDTQYFGPGTRLTVL.

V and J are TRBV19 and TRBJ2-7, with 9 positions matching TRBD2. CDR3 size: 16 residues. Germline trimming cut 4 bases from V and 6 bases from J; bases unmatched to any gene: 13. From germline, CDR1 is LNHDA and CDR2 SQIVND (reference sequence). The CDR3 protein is CASSTRLAGNGGEQYF. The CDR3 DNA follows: TGTGCCAGTAGTACGCGGCTAGCGGGGAATGGGGGCGAGCAGTACTTC.

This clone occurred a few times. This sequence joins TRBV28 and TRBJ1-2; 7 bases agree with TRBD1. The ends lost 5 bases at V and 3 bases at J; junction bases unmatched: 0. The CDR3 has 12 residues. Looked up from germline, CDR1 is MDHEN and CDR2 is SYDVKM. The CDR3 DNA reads TGTGCCAGCAGTGGGACAGACTATGGCTACACCTTC. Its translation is CASSGTDYGYTF.

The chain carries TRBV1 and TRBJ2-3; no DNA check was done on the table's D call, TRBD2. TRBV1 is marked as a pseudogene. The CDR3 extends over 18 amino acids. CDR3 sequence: CTSSQPGLAGGGTDTQYF. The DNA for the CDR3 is TGCACCAGCAGCCAACCGGGACTAGCGGGGGGTGGCACAGATACGCAGTATTTT.

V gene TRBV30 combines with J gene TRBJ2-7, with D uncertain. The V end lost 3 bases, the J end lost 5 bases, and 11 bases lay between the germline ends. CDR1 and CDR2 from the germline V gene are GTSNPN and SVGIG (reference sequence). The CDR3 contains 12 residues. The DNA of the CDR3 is TGTGCCTGGAGCAGCGAAGCTGACGAGCAGTACTTC. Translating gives CAWSSEADEQYF.

CDR3 DNA sequence: TGCGCCAGCAGCTTTCTAGCGGGGGTGATCCAAGAGACCCAGTACTTC. As protein: CASSFLAGVIQETQYF. The chain uses TRBV5-1 and TRBJ2-5; 10 nucleotides match TRBD2. There are 16 residues in the CDR3. V was pared by 2 bases and J by 1 base, with 5 bases of the junction left unmatched. Germline assignment: CDR1 SGHRS and CDR2 YFSETQ. Full variable domain (remainder filled in from reference TRBV5-1 and TRBJ2-5): KAGVTQTPRYLIKTRGQQVTLSCSPISGHRSVSWYQQTPGQGLQFLFEYFSETQRNKGNFPGRFSGRQFSNSRSEMNVSTLELGDSALYLCASSFLAGVIQETQYFGPGTRLLVL.

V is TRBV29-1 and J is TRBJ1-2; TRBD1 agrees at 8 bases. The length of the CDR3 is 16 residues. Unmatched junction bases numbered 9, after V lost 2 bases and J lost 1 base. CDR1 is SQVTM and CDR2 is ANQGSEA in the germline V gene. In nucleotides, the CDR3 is TGCAGCGTTGAAAGGGGCCACAGGGGGAGTAACTATGGCTACACCTTC. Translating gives CSVERGHRGSNYGYTF. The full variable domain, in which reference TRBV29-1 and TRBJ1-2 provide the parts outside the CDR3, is SAVISQKPSRDICQRGTSLTIQCQVDSQVTMMFWYRQQPGQSLTLIATANQGSEATYESGFVIDKFPISRPNLTFSTLTVSNMSPEDSSIYLCSVERGHRGSNYGYTFGSGTRLTVV.

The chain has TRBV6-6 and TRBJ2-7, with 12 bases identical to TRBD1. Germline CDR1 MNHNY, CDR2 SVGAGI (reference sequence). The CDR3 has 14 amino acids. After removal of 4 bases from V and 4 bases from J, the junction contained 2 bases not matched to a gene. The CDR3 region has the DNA TGTGCCAGCAGTTGGGGACAGGGGGCTTACGAGCAGTACTTC. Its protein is CASSWGQGAYEQYF.

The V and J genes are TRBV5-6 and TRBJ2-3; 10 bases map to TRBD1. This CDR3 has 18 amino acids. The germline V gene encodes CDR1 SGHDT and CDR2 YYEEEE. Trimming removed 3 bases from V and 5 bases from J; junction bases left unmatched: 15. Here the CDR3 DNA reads TGTGCCAGCAGCTATTTCGTCCTGACAGGGGGCCGGGGAGATACGCAGTATTTT. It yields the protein CASSYFVLTGGRGDTQYF. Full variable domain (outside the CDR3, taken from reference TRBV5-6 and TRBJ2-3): DAGVTQSPTHLIKTRGQQVTLRCSPKSGHDTVSWYQQALGQGPQFIFQYYEEEERQRGNFPDRFSGHQFPNYSSELNVNALLLGDSALYLCASSYFVLTGGRGDTQYFGPGTRLTVL.

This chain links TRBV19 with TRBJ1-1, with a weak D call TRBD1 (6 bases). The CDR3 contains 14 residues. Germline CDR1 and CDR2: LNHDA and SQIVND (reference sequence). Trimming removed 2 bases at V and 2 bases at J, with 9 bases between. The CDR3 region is CASSILGANTEAFF. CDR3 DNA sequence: TGTGCCAGTAGTATATTGGGGGCCAACACTGAAGCTTTCTTT.

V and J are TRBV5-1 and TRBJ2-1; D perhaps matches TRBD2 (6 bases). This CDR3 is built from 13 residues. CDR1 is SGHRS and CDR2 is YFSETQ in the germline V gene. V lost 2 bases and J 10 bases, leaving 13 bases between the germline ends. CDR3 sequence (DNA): TGCGCCAGCAGCTTAGTACTAGCCGGCGAGCAGTTCTTC. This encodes CASSLVLAGEQFF.

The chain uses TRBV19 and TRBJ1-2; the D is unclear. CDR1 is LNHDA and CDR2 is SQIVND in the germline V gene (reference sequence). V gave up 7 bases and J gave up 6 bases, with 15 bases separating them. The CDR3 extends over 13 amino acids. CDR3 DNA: TGTGCCAGTACGGGTAACCCGAAGAATGGCTACACCTTC. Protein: CASTGNPKNGYTF.

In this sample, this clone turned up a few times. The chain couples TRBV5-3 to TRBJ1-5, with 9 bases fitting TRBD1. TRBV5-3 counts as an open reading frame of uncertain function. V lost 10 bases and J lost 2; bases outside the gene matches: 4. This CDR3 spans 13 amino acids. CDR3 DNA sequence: TGTGCCGAGACAGGGGGGGGCAATCAGCCCCAGCATTTT. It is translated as CAETGGGNQPQHF.